This T cell receptor (delta chain) was identified during a study of γδ T cells in repeated Plasmodium falciparum infection. As for the study in general: Donors were malaria-exposed Malian children or age- and gender-matched Australian children. Study-level points and caveats: Compared with Australian children, Malian Vdelta2-negative repertoires seemed more clonal, less diverse, less shared.

About this clone: The target antigen is unknown. Given a far larger clone just one base away, this is likely a sequencing read error. The same CDR3 also results from other DNA sequences found in this sample.

Bulk repertoires came from Vgamma9/Vdelta2+ or Vdelta2-negative gammadelta T cells flow-sorted from PBMC. The CDR3 length is 19 residues. CDR1 TSWWSYY and CDR2 QGS come from the germline V gene. TCRdb called clones from the multiplex PCR reads again using CATT. The sample has 50,000 or so delta-chain clones, 1.5% to 2% seen once. The source is a pool of human donors (malaria-infected and uninfected, not separated). The genes are TRDV1 and TRDJ1; tentative D call: TRDD3 (5 bases). The J gene, absent from TCRdb, was called here by matching the DNA to germline. The sequenced material came from gamma-delta T cells from blood. The CDR3 sequence is CALGEPPGVIPQYADKLIF. In DNA form, the CDR3 reads TGTGCTCTTGGGGAGCCGCCGGGGGTTATCCCCCAGTACGCCGACAAACTCATCTTT.